The following is a T cell receptor (beta chain) sequence with its context. The repertoire was sequenced with immunoSEQ multiplex PCR; TCRdb's copy has only in-frame clones and lacks some. The table has 60,000 or so clones, roughly 86% seen once. The data originate from a study of OX40 agonist ivuxolimab in advanced cancers. The CDR3 contains 14 residues. Trimming removed 2 bases from V and 4 bases from J; junction bases left unmatched: 4. The germline V gene encodes CDR1 MDHEN and CDR2 SYDVKM. This clonotype originated in an adult with an advanced solid tumor such as melanoma, head and neck, liver or kidney cancer. The chain links TRBV28 to TRBJ2-5; 7 bases line up with TRBD1. Here the sequenced sample was CD4+ or CD8+ T cells sorted from blood, taken in a trial of the OX40 agonist ivuxolimab. The CDR3 region is CASSLGQARETQYF. The CDR3 region has the DNA TGTGCCAGCAGTTTAGGACAGGCGAGAGAGACCCAGTACTTC.